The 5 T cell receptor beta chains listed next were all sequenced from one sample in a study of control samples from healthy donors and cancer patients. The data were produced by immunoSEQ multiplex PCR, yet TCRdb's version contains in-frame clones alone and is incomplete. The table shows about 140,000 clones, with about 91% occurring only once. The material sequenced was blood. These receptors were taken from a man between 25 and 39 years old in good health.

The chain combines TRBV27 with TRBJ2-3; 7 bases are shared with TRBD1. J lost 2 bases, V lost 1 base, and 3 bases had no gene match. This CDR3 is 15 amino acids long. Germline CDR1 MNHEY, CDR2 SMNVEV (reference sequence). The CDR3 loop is CASSLWQGDTDTQYF. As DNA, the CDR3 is TGTGCCAGCAGTTTATGGCAGGGGGACACAGATACGCAGTATTTT.

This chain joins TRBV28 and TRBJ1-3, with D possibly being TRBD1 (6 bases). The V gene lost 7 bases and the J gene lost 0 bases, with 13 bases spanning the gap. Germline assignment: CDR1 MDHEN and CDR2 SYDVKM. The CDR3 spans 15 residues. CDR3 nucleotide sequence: TGTGCCAGCACCTTCTCAGGGGCCTCTGGAAACACCATATATTTT. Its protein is CASTFSGASGNTIYF.

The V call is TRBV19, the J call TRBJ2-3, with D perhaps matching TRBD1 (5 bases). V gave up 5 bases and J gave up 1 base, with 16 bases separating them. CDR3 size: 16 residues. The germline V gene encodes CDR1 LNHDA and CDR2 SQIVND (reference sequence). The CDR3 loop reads CASSPSRGSGTDTQYF. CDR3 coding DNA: TGTGCCAGTAGTCCGTCAAGGGGATCCGGCACAGATACGCAGTATTTT.

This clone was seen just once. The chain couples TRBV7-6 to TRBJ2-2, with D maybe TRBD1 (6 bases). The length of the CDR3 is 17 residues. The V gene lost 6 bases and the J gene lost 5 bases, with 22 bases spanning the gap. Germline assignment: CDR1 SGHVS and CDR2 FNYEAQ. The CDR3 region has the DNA TGTGCCAGCAGTACAGACGGCCAAGGGGGTGTGACCGGGGAGCTGTTTTTT. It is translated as CASSTDGQGGVTGELFF.

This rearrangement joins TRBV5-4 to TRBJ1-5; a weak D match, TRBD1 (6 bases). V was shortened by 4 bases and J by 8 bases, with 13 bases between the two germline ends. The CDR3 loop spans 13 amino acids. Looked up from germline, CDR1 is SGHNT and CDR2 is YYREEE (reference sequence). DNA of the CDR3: TGTGCCAGCAGCGATACAGGGAGAGAGCCCCAGCATTTT. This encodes CASSDTGREPQHF.